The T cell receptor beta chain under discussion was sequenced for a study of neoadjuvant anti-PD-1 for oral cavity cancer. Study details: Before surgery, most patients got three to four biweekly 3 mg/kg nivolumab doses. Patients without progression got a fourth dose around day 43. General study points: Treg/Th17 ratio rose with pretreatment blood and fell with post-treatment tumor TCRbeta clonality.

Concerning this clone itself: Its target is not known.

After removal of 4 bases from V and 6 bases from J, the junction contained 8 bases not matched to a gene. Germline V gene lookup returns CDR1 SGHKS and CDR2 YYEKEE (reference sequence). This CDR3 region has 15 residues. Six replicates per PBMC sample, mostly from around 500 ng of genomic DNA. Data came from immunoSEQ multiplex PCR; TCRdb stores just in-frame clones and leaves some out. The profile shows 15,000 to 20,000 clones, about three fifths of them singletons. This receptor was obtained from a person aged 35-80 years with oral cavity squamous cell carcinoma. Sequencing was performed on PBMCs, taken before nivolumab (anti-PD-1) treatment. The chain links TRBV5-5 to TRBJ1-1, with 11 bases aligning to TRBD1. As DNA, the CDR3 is TGTGCCAGCAGCCCAATGGACAGGGGGCATCCTGAAGCTTTCTTT. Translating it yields CASSPMDRGHPEAFF.